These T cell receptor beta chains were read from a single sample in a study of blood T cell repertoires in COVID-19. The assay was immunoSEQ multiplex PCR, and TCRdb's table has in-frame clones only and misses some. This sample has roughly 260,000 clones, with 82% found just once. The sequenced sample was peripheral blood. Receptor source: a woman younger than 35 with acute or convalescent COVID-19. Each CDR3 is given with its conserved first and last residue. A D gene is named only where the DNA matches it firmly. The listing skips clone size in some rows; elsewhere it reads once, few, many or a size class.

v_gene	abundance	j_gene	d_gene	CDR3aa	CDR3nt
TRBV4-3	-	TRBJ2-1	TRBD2	CASSQDSGRANEQFF	TGCGCCAGCAGCCAAGATAGCGGGAGGGCCAATGAGCAGTTCTTC
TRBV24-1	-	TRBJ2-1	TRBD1	CATKASTGPYNEQFF	TGTGCCACCAAAGCCTCGACAGGGCCCTACAATGAGCAGTTCTTC
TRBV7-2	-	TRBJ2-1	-	CASSFAAGSYNEQFF	TGTGCCAGCAGCTTTGCGGCGGGCTCCTACAATGAGCAGTTCTTC
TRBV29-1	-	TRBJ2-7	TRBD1	CSVDRQGHDEQYF	TGCAGCGTTGATCGACAGGGTCACGACGAGCAGTACTTC
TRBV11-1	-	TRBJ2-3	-	CASSLAPRGTDTQYF	TGTGCCAGCAGCTTAGCTCCCCGAGGGACAGATACGCAGTATTTT
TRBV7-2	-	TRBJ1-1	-	CASSSWGGNTEAFF	TGTGCCAGCAGCTCGTGGGGAGGTAACACTGAAGCTTTCTTT
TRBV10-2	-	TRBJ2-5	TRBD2	CASRLAGGETQYF	TGCGCCAGCAGATTAGCGGGAGGAGAGACCCAGTACTTC
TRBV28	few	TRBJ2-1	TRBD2	CASSSGTSGPYNEQFF	TGTGCCAGCAGTTCCGGGACTAGCGGGCCCTACAATGAGCAGTTCTTC
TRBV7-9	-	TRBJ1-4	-	CASSLPGGWSEKLFF	TGTGCCAGCAGCTTACCGGGGGGGTGGAGTGAAAAACTGTTTTTT
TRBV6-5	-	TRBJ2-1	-	CASSSIPGEQFF	TGTGCCAGCAGTTCCATCCCGGGTGAGCAGTTCTTC
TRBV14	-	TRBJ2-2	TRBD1	CASSQDFRKTGNWTGELFF	TGTGCCAGCAGCCAAGATTTCCGGAAGACAGGGAATTGGACCGGGGAGCTGTTTTTT
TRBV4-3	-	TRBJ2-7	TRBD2	CASSQEWGGGSHEQYF	TGCGCCAGCAGCCAAGAATGGGGAGGCGGGAGCCACGAGCAGTACTTC
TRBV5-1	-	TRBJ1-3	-	CASSLLGQGGNTIYF	TGCGCCAGCAGCTTGTTGGGACAAGGCGGAAACACCATATATTTT
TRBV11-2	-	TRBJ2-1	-	CASSQDYVEQFF	TGTGCCAGCAGCCAAGACTATGTAGAGCAGTTCTTC
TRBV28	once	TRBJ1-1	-	CASSSPVNTEAFF	TGTGCCAGCAGTTCCCCTGTGAACACTGAAGCTTTCTTT
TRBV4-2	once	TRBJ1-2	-	CASSQDQRGDEYGYTF	TGTGCCAGCAGCCAAGACCAACGGGGGGATGAGTATGGCTACACCTTC
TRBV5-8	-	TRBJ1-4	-	CASSLGGWTAEKLFF	TGTGCCAGCAGCTTGGGAGGGTGGACCGCGGAAAAACTGTTTTTT
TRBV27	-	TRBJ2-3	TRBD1	CASSRDRGTDTQYF	TGTGCCAGCAGTCGGGACAGGGGCACAGATACGCAGTATTTT
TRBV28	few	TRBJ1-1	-	CASSSAGGGVTEAFF	TGTGCCAGCAGTTCCGCCGGGGGTGGGGTCACTGAAGCTTTCTTT
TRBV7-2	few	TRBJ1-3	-	CASSLAPGSGGNTIYF	TGTGCCAGCAGCTTAGCTCCAGGTTCTGGCGGAAACACCATATATTTT
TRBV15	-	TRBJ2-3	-	CATSRWREFTDTQYF	TGTGCCACCAGCAGATGGAGGGAGTTCACAGATACGCAGTATTTT
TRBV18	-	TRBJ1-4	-	CASSHFDSTLEKLFF	TGTGCCAGCTCTCACTTCGACAGTACCCTTGAAAAACTGTTTTTT
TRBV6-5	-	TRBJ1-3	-	CASSYETGSGNTIYF	TGTGCCAGCAGTTACGAAACAGGTTCTGGAAACACCATATATTTT
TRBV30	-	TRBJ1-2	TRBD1	CAWTQGLPLGGYTF	TGTGCCTGGACACAGGGGCTCCCGCTGGGTGGCTACACCTTC
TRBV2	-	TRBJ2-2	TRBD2	CASSLSGANTGELFF	TGTGCCAGCAGTCTTAGCGGGGCGAACACCGGGGAGCTGTTTTTT
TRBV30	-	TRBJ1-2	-	CAWSKGVFNYGYTF	TGTGCCTGGAGTAAAGGGGTTTTTAACTATGGCTACACCTTC
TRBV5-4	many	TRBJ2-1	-	CASSSNRELGSSEQFF	TGTGCCAGCAGCTCCAACAGGGAATTGGGAAGTAGTGAGCAGTTCTTC
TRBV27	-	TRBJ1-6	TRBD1	CASSLWGQGNSPLHF	TGTGCCAGCAGTCTATGGGGACAGGGGAATTCACCCCTCCACTTT
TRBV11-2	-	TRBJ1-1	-	CASESSIGPAFF	TGTGCCAGCGAATCCTCTATTGGGCCAGCTTTCTTT
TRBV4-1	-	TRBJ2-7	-	CASSQDDFYEQYF	TGCGCCAGCAGCCAAGATGACTTCTACGAGCAGTACTTC
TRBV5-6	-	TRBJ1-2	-	CASSPTTGGYGYTF	TGTGCCAGCAGCCCAACCACGGGGGGCTATGGCTACACCTTC
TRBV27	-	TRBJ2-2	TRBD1	CASSLVSGGNTGELFF	TGTGCCAGCAGTTTGGTGTCAGGGGGGAACACCGGGGAGCTGTTTTTT
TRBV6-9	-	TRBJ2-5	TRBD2	CASSWVAGGQETQYF	TGTGCCAGCAGTTGGGTAGCGGGAGGGCAAGAGACCCAGTACTTC
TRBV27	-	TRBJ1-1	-	CASSWALNTEAFF	TGTGCCAGCAGTTGGGCCCTGAACACTGAAGCTTTCTTT
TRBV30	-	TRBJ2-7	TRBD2	CAWAGGHSEQYF	TGTGCCTGGGCGGGAGGGCATTCCGAGCAGTACTTC
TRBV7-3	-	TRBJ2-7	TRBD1	CASSLGGQGYEQYF	TGTGCCAGCAGCTTAGGGGGACAGGGCTACGAGCAGTACTTC
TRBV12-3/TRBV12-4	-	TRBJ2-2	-	CASSFNGELFF	TGTGCCAGCAGTTTTAACGGGGAGCTGTTTTTT
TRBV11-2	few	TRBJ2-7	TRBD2	CASSLGTLLAGGTYEQYF	TGTGCCAGCAGCTTAGGGACTTTACTAGCGGGAGGGACCTACGAGCAGTACTTC
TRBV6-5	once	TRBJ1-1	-	CASSYSGRGVTEAFF	TGTGCCAGCAGTTACTCGGGGAGGGGGGTAACTGAAGCTTTCTTT
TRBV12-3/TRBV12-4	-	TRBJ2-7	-	CASSFDRSYEQYF	TGTGCCAGCAGTTTTGACAGATCATACGAGCAGTACTTC